This TCR beta chain was observed in a study of blood T cell repertoires in COVID-19. Study details: COVID-19 samples from acute and convalescent phases originated in the United States, Italy and Spain. Sources were T cells, B-cell-depleted T cells, or PBMCs; the material itself was cDNA or gDNA.

The CDR3 loop spans 12 amino acids. The V gene's germline CDR1 is LNHDA and CDR2 SQIVND (reference sequence). In the authors' workflow: Nucleated cell counts were estimated from reference gene primer amplification. Here immunoSEQ multiplex PCR was the method, and the copy in TCRdb shows in-frame clones only, minus some. The DNA gave D and trimming, while V, J and clone size come from that table. The table lists more than 60,000 clones, roughly 82% of them singletons. This receptor was obtained from a woman of 80 years or more with acute or convalescent COVID-19. The chain has TRBV19 and TRBJ1-2; possibly TRBD1 for D (5 bases). Sequencing was done on a sample of peripheral blood. Here the CDR3 DNA reads TGTGGCGTAGGGGATTCCCTCTATGGCTACACCTTC. Encoded protein: CGVGDSLYGYTF.